One and the same sample provided the 3 T cell receptor beta chains below, sequenced in a study of regulatory T cells in long-lasting Graves disease. Time point denoted: newly diagnosed GD, antithyroid drugs for less than 3 months. After RNA was extracted from PBMCs, the TCR library was made from it. For TCR beta, libraries came from iRepertoire HTBI primers and Arm-PCR of CDR3 regions. TCRdb independently ran MiXCR on the multiplex PCR reads; one entry per CDR3 protein. The sample consists of fewer than 550,000 distinct CDR3 sequences, about a sixth of them appearing once. The same sample was also used in a study of T cells in Graves' hyperthyroidism and ophthalmopathy.

The source material was peripheral blood mononuclear cells (PBMCs), sampled at new diagnosis, from a patient treated with antithyroid drugs. These receptors were obtained from a woman aged 18 to 35 with Graves disease.

Of note for this clonotype: Sequence at one end of the junction differs from germline and may be a read error. The chain uses TRBV20-1 and TRBJ2-7; 11 positions match TRBD2. This CDR3 has 11 amino acids. Germline V CDR1 and CDR2: DFQATT, SNEGSKA (reference sequence). CDR3 amino acids: CSASQLAGVEF. The CDR3 coding sequence is TGCAGTGCTAGCCAACTAGCGGGAGTTGAATTC.

The count of this clonotype is one. The chain combines TRBV11-2 with TRBJ1-3; D is undetermined. Germline CDR1 SGHAT, CDR2 FQNNGV. Trimming shortened V by 1 base and J by 0 bases, and 13 bases separated the two germline ends. The CDR3 contains 17 residues. The CDR3 DNA reads TGTGCCAGCAGCTTAGCGATAACCCGGAGCTCTGGAAACACCATATATTTT. Residues: CASSLAITRSSGNTIYF.

This clonotype was seen many times. This chain connects TRBV12-3 or TRBV12-4 to TRBJ2-7; D is ambiguous. V was shortened by 2 bases and J by 0 bases, with 11 bases between the two germline ends. The length of the CDR3 is 15 residues. The CDR3 here is CASSLLSRPSYEQYF. The DNA of the CDR3 is TGTGCCAGCAGTTTATTGAGCAGGCCCTCCTACGAGCAGTACTTC.